In its sample, the clone carrying this TCR beta chain was seen a few times. What it recognizes is unknown. CDR3 length: 15 amino acids. Germline CDR1 and CDR2: SGDLS and YYNGEE. The V gene end was trimmed by 0 bases and the J gene end by 9 bases; junction bases not matched to a gene: 6. This sample is drawn from a study of T cell repertoires in cytomegalovirus infection. Across the study: The public TCR beta signatures pointed to both CMV infection and matching HLA type. Regarding the study as a whole: The ex vivo response was dominated by HLA-C-restricted CMV-specific TCR beta clonotypes. Public TCR beta family frequency separated CMV-and-HLA carriers, including in an independent cohort.

Using its own MiXCR run on the reads, TCRdb lists one record per CDR3 protein. The table has fewer than 550,000 distinct CDR3 sequences, about 10% seen once. The sample comprised PBMCs. The clonotype was recovered from a human donor in good health (CMV status not recorded). Some clones in this sample may be carry-over from other donors' samples. The chain joins TRBV9 to TRBJ2-1; 10 bases align to TRBD2. The CDR3 is CASSVGLAGDTEQFF. The CDR3 nucleotides are TGTGCCAGCAGCGTAGGACTAGCGGGCGACACTGAGCAGTTCTTC. Full variable domain (remainder filled in from reference TRBV9 and TRBJ2-1): DSGVTQTPKHLITATGQRVTLRCSPRSGDLSVYWYQQSLDQGLQFLIQYYNGEERAKGNILERFSAQQFPDLHSELNLSSLELGDSALYFCASSVGLAGDTEQFFGPGTRLTVL.